The 19 T cell receptor beta chains below come from one sample, sequenced in a study of cytomegalovirus exposure and HLA in healthy donors. The PCR ran on 60 Vbeta and 13 Jbeta primers. The assay was immunoSEQ multiplex PCR, and TCRdb's table has in-frame clones only and misses some. The sample includes over 90,000 clones, around 77% of them seen just once. Sequenced sample: PBMCs. The receptors shown here come from a male donor in good health and CMV-seropositive.

The chain recombines TRBV6-1 with TRBJ1-2, with 8 bases identical to TRBD1. Germline CDR1 MNHNS, CDR2 SASEGT. V lost 7 bases, J lost 4 bases, and 11 bases stayed unmatched. This CDR3 region has 15 residues. CDR3 residues: CASKSDRGLAYGYTF. CDR3 in DNA: TGTGCCAGCAAATCCGACAGGGGCCTCGCCTATGGCTACACCTTC.

J is TRBJ2-3 and V is TRBV7-3; 9 bases align to TRBD2. Trimming removed 2 bases from V and 2 bases from J; junction bases left unmatched: 8. The CDR3 has 17 residues. Per the germline V gene, CDR1 is SGHTA and CDR2 is FQGTGA. The CDR3 region has the DNA TGTGCCAGCAGCTTAGGGTCCCTAGCGGGATTCACAGATACGCAGTATTTT. It translates to CASSLGSLAGFTDTQYF.

The chain is built from TRBV10-1 and TRBJ2-1; 10 positions match TRBD1. V dropped 9 bases and J dropped 4; count of bases not matched to a gene: 15. This CDR3 contains 17 residues. Germline V CDR1 and CDR2: WNHNN, SYGVQD (reference sequence). CDR3 region: CASIILWDRGDYNEQFF. The CDR3 DNA reads TGCGCCAGTATCATCCTATGGGACAGGGGCGATTACAATGAGCAGTTCTTC.

This clone was detected only once. The chain is built from TRBV7-8 and TRBJ1-2, with D perhaps TRBD1 (5 bases). Trimming stripped 4 bases from V and 5 bases from J, with 14 bases between. The germline gives CDR1 SGHVS, CDR2 FQNEAQ. The CDR3 sequence is 14 residues long. The chain's CDR3 is CASSSGAGGYGYTF. The CDR3 region has the DNA TGTGCCAGCAGCTCCGGGGCCGGGGGATATGGCTACACCTTC.

The chain uses TRBV6-1 and TRBJ2-5; 7 bases align to TRBD1. Germline V gene lookup returns CDR1 MNHNS and CDR2 SASEGT. V trimming: 7 bases; J trimming: 4 bases; junction bases outside the gene matches: 6. The CDR3 contains 13 residues. The CDR3 nucleotides are TGTGCCAGCACCCGACGGACAGGAGAGACCCAGTACTTC. It specifies CASTRRTGETQYF.

This clone was observed once. The chain has TRBV27 and TRBJ1-1; 8 bases fit TRBD1. J gave up 8 bases and V 2 bases, and 4 bases lay outside the gene matches. Germline CDR1 MNHEY, CDR2 SMNVEV (reference sequence). CDR3 length: 13 amino acids. The CDR3 nucleotides read TGTGCCAGCAGTTTACCTGGACAGGGAGAAGCTTTCTTT. Translating gives CASSLPGQGEAFF.

The gene calls are TRBV27 and TRBJ2-7, with TRBD1 as a possible D gene (6 bases). The CDR3 loop spans 13 amino acids. Per germline, CDR1 MNHEY and CDR2 SMNVEV (reference sequence). CDR3 in DNA: TGTGCTAGTCGAGAGGCAGGGGAATACGAGCAGTACTTC. It codes for CASREAGEYEQYF.

The chain has TRBV4-3 and TRBJ2-4, with D possibly matching TRBD1 (5 bases). The CDR3 sequence is 16 residues long. Trimming shortened V by 0 bases and J by 12 bases, and 21 bases separated the two germline ends. In germline, CDR1 is LGHNA, CDR2 YSLEER. Here the CDR3 reads CASSQDLGRRAWSQYF. CDR3 nucleotides: TGCGCCAGCAGCCAAGATCTGGGTCGCAGGGCGTGGAGTCAGTACTTC.

The V gene is TRBV4-3, the J gene TRBJ1-2; 7 nucleotides line up with TRBD1. This CDR3 spans 14 amino acids. Trimming took 1 base from V and 8 from J; bases not matched to a gene: 7. Germline V gene lookup returns CDR1 LGHNA and CDR2 YSLEER. The CDR3 nucleotides are TGCGCCAGCAGCCAAGCCACAGGGGAGTCGGGCTACACCTTC. Its translation is CASSQATGESGYTF.

V and J are TRBV13 and TRBJ2-2; TRBD2 aligns across 9 bases. Germline V gene lookup returns CDR1 PRHDT and CDR2 FYEKMQ (reference sequence). V was clipped by 5 bases and J by 1 base; unmatched bases: 5. The CDR3 runs to 16 residues. The DNA of the CDR3 is TGTGCCAGCAGCCCATTGACTAGCGGGAACACCGGGGAGCTGTTTTTT. This translates into CASSPLTSGNTGELFF. The variable domain in full, with the rest retrieved from reference TRBV13 and TRBJ2-2, is AAGVIQSPRHLIKEKRETATLKCYPIPRHDTVYWYQQGPGQDPQFLISFYEKMQSDKGSIPDRFSAQQFSDYHSELNMSSLELGDSALYFCASSPLTSGNTGELFFGEGSRLTVL.

The V call is TRBV4-1, the J call TRBJ2-1; maybe TRBD2 (5 bases). The V gene's germline CDR1 is MGHRA and CDR2 YSYEKL. CDR3 size: 14 residues. Trimming cost V 4 bases and J 6 bases, with 13 bases left between them. CDR3 in DNA: TGCGCCAGCAGCCCCCGGGCCCGGGGCAATGAGCAGTTCTTC. Protein product: CASSPRARGNEQFF.

The rearrangement uses TRBV7-9 and TRBJ1-5, with a tentative D call TRBD1 (6 bases). CDR3 length: 15 residues. Germline CDR1 reads SEHNR; CDR2 reads FQNEAQ (reference sequence). Trimming took 5 bases from V and 2 from J, leaving 13 bases between them. The CDR3 here is CASSMGAWGNQPQHF. CDR3 bases: TGTGCCAGCAGCATGGGGGCCTGGGGCAATCAGCCCCAGCATTTT.

This chain connects TRBV28 to TRBJ2-7; D is possibly TRBD1 (6 bases). The germline V and J ends were trimmed by 7 bases and 3 bases, with 13 bases remaining between them. Per the germline V gene, CDR1 is MDHEN and CDR2 is SYDVKM. CDR3 length: 13 amino acids. CDR3 region: CASKRQDLYEQYF. CDR3 sequence (DNA): TGTGCCAGCAAACGACAGGATCTCTACGAGCAGTACTTC.

This chain connects TRBV4-1 to TRBJ1-5; 8 nucleotides match TRBD1. This CDR3 is 15 amino acids long. V lost 3 bases and J lost 1; bases outside the gene matches: 2. The germline gives CDR1 MGHRA, CDR2 YSYEKL. The CDR3 sequence: CASSQGQASNQPQHF. The CDR3 DNA sequence: TGCGCCAGCAGCCAGGGACAGGCCAGCAATCAGCCCCAGCATTTT.

A few counts support this clone. The chain combines TRBV4-2 with TRBJ1-2; D unresolved. The CDR3 has 16 amino acids. Looked up from germline, CDR1 is LGHNA and CDR2 is YNFKEQ. V was pared by 2 bases and J by 7 bases, with 20 bases between. The chain's CDR3 is CASSQNPLAVLGGYTF. CDR3 bases: TGTGCCAGCAGCCAAAATCCCCTGGCGGTTTTGGGTGGCTACACCTTC.

This clone has more than one count but fewer than ten. The rearrangement links TRBV28 to TRBJ1-2; perhaps TRBD1 as D (5 bases). V lost 6 bases to trimming and J lost 4 bases, with 12 bases between them. This CDR3 spans 13 amino acids. CDR1 MDHEN and CDR2 SYDVKM come from the germline V gene. This CDR3 is CASRPGGAYGYTF. DNA for the CDR3: TGTGCCAGCAGACCGGGGGGAGCCTATGGCTACACCTTC.

The chain combines TRBV28 with TRBJ2-1; D not certain. CDR1 and CDR2 (germline): MDHEN, SYDVKM. Between the trimmed V and J ends, which lost 7 bases and 5 bases, there was a span of 12 bases. This CDR3 is built from 13 residues. Written as DNA, the CDR3 is TGTGCCAGCATAAGGCTAGAGAACAATGAGCAGTTCTTC. It yields the protein CASIRLENNEQFF.

This chain connects TRBV18 to TRBJ1-4; no reliable D call. From germline, CDR1 is KGHSH and CDR2 LQKENI. The CDR3 has 16 residues. V lost 3 bases, J lost 4 bases, and 15 bases lay in between. This CDR3 reads CASSPVDFGSNEKLFF. CDR3 nucleotide sequence: TGTGCCAGCTCACCGGTTGATTTCGGGAGTAATGAAAAACTGTTTTTT.

V and J are TRBV5-6 and TRBJ2-3, with 12 bases that match TRBD1. Per germline, CDR1 SGHDT and CDR2 YYEEEE. The junction had 2 bases not matched to a gene; V was cut back by 3 bases and J by 0 bases. The CDR3 is 16 amino acids. The CDR3 spells CASSWDRGLSTDTQYF. The CDR3 DNA sequence: TGTGCCAGCAGCTGGGACAGGGGGCTGAGCACAGATACGCAGTATTTT.